The entry below describes one T cell receptor (beta chain). The target antigen is unknown. This entry is derived from a study of shared clonotypes between healthy human individuals. Study context: With ages of 18 to 49, the donors were two women and three men. Overall study results and limits: The low donor count limited represented genetic and exposure-history diversity. Clonotypes shared by all four sorted-subset donors had higher generation probabilities than non-shared clonotypes.

From germline, CDR1 is MDHEN and CDR2 SYDVKM. CDR3 length: 16 residues. The V and J ends lost 1 base and 4 bases respectively, with 15 bases between them. Clones were read by immunoSEQ multiplex PCR, and TCRdb kept only the in-frame ones, dropping some. The table records some 1.1 million clones, approximately 80% of them present only once. This clonotype was sampled from a man aged 18 to 29 in good health. Some clones in this sample may be carry-over from other donors' samples. Sequenced sample: memory CD4+ T cells from PBMCs. The subset denotes: CD45RA-negative fraction. The V gene is TRBV28, the J gene TRBJ2-3; D assignment may be TRBD1 or TRBD2 (6 bases each). This CDR3 reads CASSLFRGTFPDTQYF. The CDR3 DNA is TGTGCCAGCAGTTTATTTCGCGGGACATTCCCAGATACGCAGTATTTT.